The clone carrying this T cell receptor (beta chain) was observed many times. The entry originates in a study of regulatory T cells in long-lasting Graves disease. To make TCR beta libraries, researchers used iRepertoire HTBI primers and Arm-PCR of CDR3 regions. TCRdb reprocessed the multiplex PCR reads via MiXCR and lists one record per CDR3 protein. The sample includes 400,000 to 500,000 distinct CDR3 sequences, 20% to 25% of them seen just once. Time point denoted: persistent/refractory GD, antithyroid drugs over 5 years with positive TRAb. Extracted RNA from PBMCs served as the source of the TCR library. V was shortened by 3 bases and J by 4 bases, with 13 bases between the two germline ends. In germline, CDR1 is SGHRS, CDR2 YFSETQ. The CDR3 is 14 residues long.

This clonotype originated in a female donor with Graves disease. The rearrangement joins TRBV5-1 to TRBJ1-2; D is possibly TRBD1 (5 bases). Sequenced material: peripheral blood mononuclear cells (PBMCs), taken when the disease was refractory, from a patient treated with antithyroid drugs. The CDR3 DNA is TGCGCCAGCAGCTCGGGGGACGGTCCCTATGGCTACACCTTC. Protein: CASSSGDGPYGYTF.